Detailed here is one T cell receptor (beta chain). The antigen is not known. The sample belongs to a study of OX40 agonist ivuxolimab in advanced cancers. The study's findings and limits: CD4+ T cells averaged fewer expanded clones than CD8+ T cells.

V lost 3 bases and J lost 5; bases outside the gene matches: 8. Germline CDR1 reads MNHEY; CDR2 reads SVGAGI. The CDR3 loop spans 16 amino acids. With autoimmune disease history or systemic immunosuppression, patients were excluded. Some clones are missing from TCRdb's copy, which holds only in-frame ones; the method was immunoSEQ multiplex PCR. The sample has under 75,000 clones, 81% seen once. The sequenced sample was CD4+ or CD8+ T cells sorted from blood, obtained in a trial of the OX40 agonist ivuxolimab. The chain combines TRBV6-5 with TRBJ2-2, with 8 bases fitting TRBD1. The sequence was collected from an adult with an advanced solid tumor such as melanoma, head and neck, liver or kidney cancer. The CDR3 nucleotides read TGTGCCAGCAGTTATCGTGGACAGGGATTTACCGGGGAGCTGTTTTTT. It yields the protein CASSYRGQGFTGELFF.